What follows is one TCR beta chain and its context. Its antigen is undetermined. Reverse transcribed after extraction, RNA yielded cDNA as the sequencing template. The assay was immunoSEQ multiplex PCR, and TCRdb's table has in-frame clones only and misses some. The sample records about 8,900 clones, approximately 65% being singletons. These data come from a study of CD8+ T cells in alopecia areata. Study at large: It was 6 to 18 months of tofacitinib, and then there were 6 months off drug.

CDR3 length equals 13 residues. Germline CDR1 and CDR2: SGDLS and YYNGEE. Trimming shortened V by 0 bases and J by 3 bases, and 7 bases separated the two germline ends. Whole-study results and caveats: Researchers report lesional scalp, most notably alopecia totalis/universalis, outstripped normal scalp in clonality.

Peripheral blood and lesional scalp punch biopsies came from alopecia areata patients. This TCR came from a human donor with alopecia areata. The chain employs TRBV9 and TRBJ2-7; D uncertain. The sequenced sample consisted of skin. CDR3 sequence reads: CASSVDLGYEQYF. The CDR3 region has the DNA TGTGCCAGCAGCGTAGACCTAGGCTACGAGCAGTACTTC.